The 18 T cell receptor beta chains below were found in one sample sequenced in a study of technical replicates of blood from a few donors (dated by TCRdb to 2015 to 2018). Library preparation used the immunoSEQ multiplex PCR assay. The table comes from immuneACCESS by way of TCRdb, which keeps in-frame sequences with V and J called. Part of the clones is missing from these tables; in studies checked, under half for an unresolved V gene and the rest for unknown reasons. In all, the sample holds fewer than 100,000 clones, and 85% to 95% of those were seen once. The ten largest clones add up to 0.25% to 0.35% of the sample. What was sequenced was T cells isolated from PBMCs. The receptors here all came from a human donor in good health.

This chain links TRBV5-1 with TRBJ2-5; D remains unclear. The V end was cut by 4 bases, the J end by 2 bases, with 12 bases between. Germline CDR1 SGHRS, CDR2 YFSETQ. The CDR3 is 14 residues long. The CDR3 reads CASSQLQFQETQYF. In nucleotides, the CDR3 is TGCGCCAGCAGCCAACTTCAATTTCAAGAGACCCAGTACTTC.

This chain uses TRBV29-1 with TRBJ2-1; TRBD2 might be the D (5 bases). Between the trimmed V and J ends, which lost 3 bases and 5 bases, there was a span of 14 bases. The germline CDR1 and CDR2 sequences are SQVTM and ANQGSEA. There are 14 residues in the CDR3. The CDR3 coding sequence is TGCAGCGTTGAGGCTTGGGGAGACAACAATGAGCAGTTCTTC. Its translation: CSVEAWGDNNEQFF.

The DNA of the CDR3 is TGTGCCAGCACCACCAGGGGCCGCGGCTATGGCTACACCTTC. As protein: CASTTRGRGYGYTF. This chain connects TRBV6-1 to TRBJ1-2; TRBD1 might be the D (6 bases). CDR1 MNHNS and CDR2 SASEGT come from the germline V gene. The CDR3 runs 14 residues. With 7 bases removed from V and 4 bases from J, the gap between germline ends came to 16 bases.

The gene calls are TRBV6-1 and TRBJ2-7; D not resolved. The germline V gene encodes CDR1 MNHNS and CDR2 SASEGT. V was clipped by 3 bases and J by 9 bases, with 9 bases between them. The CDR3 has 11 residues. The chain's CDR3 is CASSEIGRQYF. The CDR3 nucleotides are TGTGCCAGCAGTGAGATTGGCCGGCAGTACTTC.

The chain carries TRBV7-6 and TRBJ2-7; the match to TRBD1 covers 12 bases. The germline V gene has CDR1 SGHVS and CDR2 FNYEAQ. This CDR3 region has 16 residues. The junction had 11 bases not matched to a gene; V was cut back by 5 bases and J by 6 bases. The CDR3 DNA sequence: TGTGCCAGCAGCCTCCCGCAGGGACAGGGGGCCGCCGAGCAGTACTTC. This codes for CASSLPQGQGAAEQYF.

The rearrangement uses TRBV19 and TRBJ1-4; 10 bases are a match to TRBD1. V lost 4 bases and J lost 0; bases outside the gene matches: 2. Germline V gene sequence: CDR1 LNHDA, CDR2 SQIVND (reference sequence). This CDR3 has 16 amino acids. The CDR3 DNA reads TGTGCCAGTAGTAGGGACAGGGGTGCAACTAATGAAAAACTGTTTTTT. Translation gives CASSRDRGATNEKLFF.

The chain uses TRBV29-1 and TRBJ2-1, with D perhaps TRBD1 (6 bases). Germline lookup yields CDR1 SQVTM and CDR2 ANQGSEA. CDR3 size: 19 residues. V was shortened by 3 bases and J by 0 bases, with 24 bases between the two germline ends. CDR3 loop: CSVEPPRTEPDYSYNEQFF. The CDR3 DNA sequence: TGCAGCGTTGAGCCCCCTCGGACAGAACCGGATTACTCCTACAATGAGCAGTTCTTC.

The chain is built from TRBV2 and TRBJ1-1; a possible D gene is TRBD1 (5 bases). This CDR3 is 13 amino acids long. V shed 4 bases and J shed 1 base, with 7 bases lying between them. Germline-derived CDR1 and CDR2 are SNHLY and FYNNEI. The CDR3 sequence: CASSVGQNTEAFF. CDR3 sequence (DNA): TGTGCCAGCAGTGTTGGACAGAACACTGAAGCTTTCTTT.

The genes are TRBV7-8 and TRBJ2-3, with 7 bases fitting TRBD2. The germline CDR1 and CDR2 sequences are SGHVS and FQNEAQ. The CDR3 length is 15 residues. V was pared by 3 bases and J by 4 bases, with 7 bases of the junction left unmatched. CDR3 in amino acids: CASSLGGKYSDTQYF. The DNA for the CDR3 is TGTGCCAGCAGCTTGGGGGGGAAATACTCAGATACGCAGTATTTT.

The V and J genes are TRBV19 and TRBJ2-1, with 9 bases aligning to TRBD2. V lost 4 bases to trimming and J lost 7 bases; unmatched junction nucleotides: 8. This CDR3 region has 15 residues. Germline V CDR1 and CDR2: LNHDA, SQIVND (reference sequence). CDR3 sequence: CASSTSSGAWNEQFF. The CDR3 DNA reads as TGTGCCAGTAGTACCTCTAGCGGGGCGTGGAATGAGCAGTTCTTC.

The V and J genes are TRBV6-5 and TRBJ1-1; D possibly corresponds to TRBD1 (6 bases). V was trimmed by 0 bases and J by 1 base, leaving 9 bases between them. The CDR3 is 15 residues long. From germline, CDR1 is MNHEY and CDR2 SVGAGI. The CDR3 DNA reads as TGTGCCAGCAGTTACTCAGGGGGAAGGAACACTGAAGCTTTCTTT. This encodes CASSYSGGRNTEAFF.

CDR3 sequence: CASSLLSSGSGEQFF. The CDR3, as DNA: TGTGCCAGCAGCTTGTTGTCTAGCGGGAGCGGTGAGCAGTTCTTC. V usage is TRBV5-4 and J usage is TRBJ2-1; 10 nucleotides match TRBD2. CDR1 is SGHNT and CDR2 is YYREEE in the germline V gene (reference sequence). The CDR3 is 15 amino acids. The junction had 7 bases not matched to a gene; V was cut back by 1 base and J by 9 bases. The complete variable domain, with remaining parts taken from reference TRBV5-4 and TRBJ2-1, reads ETGVTQSPTHLIKTRGQQVTLRCSSQSGHNTVSWYQQALGQGPQFIFQYYREEENGRGNFPPRFSGLQFPNYSSELNVNALELDDSALYLCASSLLSSGSGEQFFGPGTRLTVL.

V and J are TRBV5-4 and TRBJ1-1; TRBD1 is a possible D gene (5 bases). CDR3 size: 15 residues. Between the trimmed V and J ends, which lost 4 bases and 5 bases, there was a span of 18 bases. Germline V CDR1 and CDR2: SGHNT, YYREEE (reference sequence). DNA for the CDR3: TGTGCCAGCAGCCATACTGTAACAGGTCATACTGAAGCTTTCTTT. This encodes CASSHTVTGHTEAFF.

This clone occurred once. Here the CDR3 DNA reads TGTGCCAGCAAGACAGTTAACACCGGGGAGCTGTTTTTT. Translation gives CASKTVNTGELFF. The V and J genes are TRBV27 and TRBJ2-2, with D tentatively TRBD1 (5 bases). Germline V CDR1 and CDR2: MNHEY, SMNVEV (reference sequence). This CDR3 comprises 13 residues. V dropped 7 bases and J dropped 2 bases, with 8 bases sitting between them.

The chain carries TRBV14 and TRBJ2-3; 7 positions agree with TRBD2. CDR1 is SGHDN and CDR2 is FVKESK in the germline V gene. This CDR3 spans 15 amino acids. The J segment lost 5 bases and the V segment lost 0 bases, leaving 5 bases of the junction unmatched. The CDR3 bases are TGTGCCAGCAGCCAAGAGTGGGAGGGGATAGATACGCAGTATTTT. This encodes CASSQEWEGIDTQYF. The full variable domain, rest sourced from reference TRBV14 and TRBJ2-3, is EAGVTQFPSHSVIEKGQTVTLRCDPISGHDNLYWYRRVMGKEIKFLLHFVKESKQDESGMPNNRFLAERTGGTYSTLKVQPAELEDSGVYFCASSQEWEGIDTQYFGPGTRLTVL.

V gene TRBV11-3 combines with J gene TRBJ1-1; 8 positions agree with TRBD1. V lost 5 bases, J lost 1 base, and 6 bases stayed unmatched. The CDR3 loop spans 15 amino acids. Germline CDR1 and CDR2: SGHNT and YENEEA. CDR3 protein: CASSEPDRANTEAFF. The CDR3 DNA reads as TGTGCCAGCAGCGAGCCGGACAGGGCGAACACTGAAGCTTTCTTT.

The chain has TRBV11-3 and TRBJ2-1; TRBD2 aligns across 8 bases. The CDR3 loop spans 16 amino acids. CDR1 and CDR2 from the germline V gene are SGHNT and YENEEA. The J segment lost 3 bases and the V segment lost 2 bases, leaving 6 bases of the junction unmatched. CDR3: CASSLPRSGDYNEQFF. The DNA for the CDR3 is TGTGCCAGCAGCTTACCGCGTAGCGGGGACTACAATGAGCAGTTCTTC. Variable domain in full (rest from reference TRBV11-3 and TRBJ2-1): EAGVVQSPRYKIIEKKQPVAFWCNPISGHNTLYWYLQNLGQGPELLIRYENEEAVDDSQLPKDRFSAERLKGVDSTLKIQPAELGDSAVYLCASSLPRSGDYNEQFFGPGTRLTVL.

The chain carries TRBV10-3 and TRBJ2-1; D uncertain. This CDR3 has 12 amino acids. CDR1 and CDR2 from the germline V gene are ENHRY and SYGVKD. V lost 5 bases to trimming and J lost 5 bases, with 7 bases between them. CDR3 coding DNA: TGTGCCATCAGTAGCACAGACAATGAGCAGTTCTTC. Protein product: CAISSTDNEQFF.